A selection of T cell receptor beta chains follows, all from one sample in a study of blood T cell repertoires in COVID-19. Repertoires were generated with immunoSEQ multiplex PCR, while TCRdb's copy carries only in-frame clones and drops some. Of about 59,000 clones listed, around 77% are singletons. The source material was peripheral blood. The receptors here all came from a man in his 60s with acute or convalescent COVID-19. The CDR3 runs from the conserved cysteine through the conserved F or W. The D gene is left open where the match is weak. Size tells how often a clone was seen (once, few, many) or the class of an expanded clone, and some rows leave it out.

j_gene | v_gene | abundance | d_gene | CDR3aa | CDR3nt
TRBJ2-5 | TRBV7-9 | - | TRBD1 | CASSYPTGGFGETQYF | TGTGCCAGCAGCTACCCGACAGGGGGCTTTGGTGAGACCCAGTACTTC
TRBJ2-3 | TRBV5-1 | - | TRBD2 | CASSLAYAGGGADTQYF | TGCGCCAGCAGCTTGGCCTATGCCGGGGGGGGCGCAGATACGCAGTATTTT
TRBJ1-5 | TRBV5-6 | - | TRBD1 | CASSLTDRGNQPQHF | TGTGCCAGCAGCTTGACGGACAGGGGCAATCAGCCCCAGCATTTT
TRBJ1-3 | TRBV12-5 | few | - | CASAQGDSGNTIYF | TGTGCTAGTGCCCAAGGAGACTCTGGAAACACCATATATTTT
TRBJ1-1 | TRBV14 | - | TRBD1 | CASSQYRGTEAFF | TGTGCCAGCAGCCAATACAGGGGGACCGAAGCTTTCTTT
TRBJ1-1 | TRBV12-3/TRBV12-4 | - | - | CASSFRRTEAFF | TGTGCCAGCAGTTTCCGGCGGACTGAAGCTTTCTTT
TRBJ2-1 | TRBV5-6 | - | TRBD1 | CASSRDRGLNEQFF | TGTGCCAGCAGCAGGGACAGGGGGCTCAATGAGCAGTTCTTC
TRBJ1-4 | TRBV27 | - | TRBD1 | CASTELGQGTGKLFF | TGTGCCAGCACTGAGTTGGGACAGGGGACAGGAAAACTGTTTTTT
TRBJ1-2 | TRBV24-1 | - | TRBD1 | CATSAWDRGVRGYTF | TGTGCCACCAGTGCCTGGGACAGGGGCGTACGGGGCTACACCTTC
TRBJ1-1 | TRBV11-2 | - | TRBD1 | CASSLYKPGQGHMNTEAFF | TGTGCCAGCAGCTTATACAAACCGGGACAGGGACACATGAACACTGAAGCTTTCTTT
TRBJ1-2 | TRBV7-3 | - | - | CASSLAVANYGYTF | TGTGCCAGCAGCTTAGCCGTAGCTAACTATGGCTACACCTTC
TRBJ1-5 | TRBV18 | - | - | CASSPPGPLNQPQHF | TGTGCCAGCTCACCACCGGGCCCTCTCAATCAGCCCCAGCATTTT
TRBJ1-2 | TRBV7-9 | - | - | CASSLINYGYTF | TGTGCCAGCAGCCTAATCAACTATGGCTACACCTTC
TRBJ1-5 | TRBV28 | - | - | CASSSSGTLIKPQHF | TGTGCCAGCAGTTCCTCCGGGACACTTATCAAGCCCCAGCATTTT
TRBJ1-2 | TRBV24-1 | - | - | CATSEGQGYGYTF | TGTGCCACCAGTGAAGGGCAGGGGTATGGCTACACCTTC
TRBJ2-1 | TRBV10-3 | few | TRBD2 | CAISESLLAGRNEQFF | TGTGCCATCAGTGAGTCACTACTAGCGGGTCGCAATGAGCAGTTCTTC
TRBJ2-3 | TRBV24-1 | - | TRBD2 | CATSDPSGGGADTQYF | TGTGCCACCAGTGATCCAAGCGGGGGGGGCGCAGATACGCAGTATTTT
TRBJ2-7 | TRBV27 | - | TRBD1 | CASWSDRETNYEQYF | TGTGCCAGCTGGTCGGACAGGGAGACCAACTACGAGCAGTACTTC
TRBJ2-1 | TRBV18 | - | TRBD1 | CASSLGTVQYNEQFF | TGTGCCAGCTCACTGGGGACAGTCCAATACAATGAGCAGTTCTTC
TRBJ1-1 | TRBV29-1 | - | - | CSVRTDMNTEAFF | TGCAGCGTCCGGACAGACATGAACACTGAAGCTTTCTTT
TRBJ1-2 | TRBV7-2 | - | TRBD1 | CASSPRTGGHYGYTF | TGTGCCAGCAGCCCCCGGACAGGGGGCCACTATGGCTACACCTTC
TRBJ2-3 | TRBV7-6 | - | TRBD2 | CASSLERGDVDTQYF | TGTGCCAGCAGCTTAGAACGGGGGGATGTCGATACGCAGTATTTT
TRBJ2-3 | TRBV2 | - | - | CASSDRTSTDTQYF | TGTGCCAGCAGCGATAGGACTAGCACAGATACGCAGTATTTT
TRBJ1-1 | TRBV9 | - | - | CASSVVTNSEAFF | TGTGCCAGCAGCGTAGTAACCAATAGTGAAGCTTTCTTT
TRBJ2-2 | TRBV2 | few | - | CASMRDKNTGELFF | TGTGCCTCTATGAGGGACAAGAACACCGGGGAGCTGTTTTTT
TRBJ1-5 | TRBV14 | few | - | CASSQGEGQPQHF | TGTGCCAGCAGCCAAGGGGAGGGCCAGCCCCAGCATTTT
TRBJ1-2 | TRBV30 | - | - | CACNGRGSGYTF | TGTGCCTGTAATGGGAGGGGAAGTGGCTACACCTTC
TRBJ2-1 | TRBV9 | - | - | CASSVGSSNEQFF | TGTGCCAGCAGCGTTGGTAGTAGCAATGAGCAGTTCTTC
TRBJ1-1 | TRBV5-1 | - | TRBD1 | CASSPQQGANTEAFF | TGCGCCAGCAGCCCGCAACAGGGGGCAAACACTGAAGCTTTCTTT
TRBJ1-2 | TRBV7-9 | - | - | CASSVDSANYGYTF | TGTGCCAGCAGCGTGGACAGCGCTAACTATGGCTACACCTTC
TRBJ1-2 | TRBV6-1 | few | TRBD1 | CASSERTGPNYGYTF | TGTGCCAGCAGTGAGCGGACAGGGCCTAACTATGGCTACACCTTC
TRBJ1-2 | TRBV6-4 | - | - | CASRITPGGTGGYTF | TGTGCCAGCAGGATCACCCCTGGGGGGACGGGCGGCTACACCTTC
TRBJ2-5 | TRBV3-1/TRBV3-2 | - | TRBD2 | CASSQVVAGGPMETQYF | TGTGCCAGCAGCCAGGTCGTAGCGGGGGGGCCGATGGAGACCCAGTACTTC
TRBJ1-1 | TRBV11-2 | once | - | CASRPGGGAIEAFF | TGTGCCAGCAGACCTGGGGGGGGTGCTATTGAAGCTTTCTTT
TRBJ1-3 | TRBV2 | - | TRBD1 | CASTRTGPSSGNTIYF | TGTGCCAGCACTCGGACAGGGCCCTCCTCTGGAAACACCATATATTTT
TRBJ1-2 | TRBV7-9 | - | - | CASSVSDPTGYGYTF | TGTGCCAGCAGCGTATCCGACCCGACCGGGTATGGCTACACCTTC
TRBJ1-2 | TRBV27 | - | TRBD1 | CASSGTGQGSYTF | TGTGCCAGCAGTGGGACGGGACAGGGAAGCTACACCTTC
TRBJ1-1 | TRBV4-1 | - | TRBD1 | CASSTAPGQGAGEAFF | TGCGCCAGCAGCACCGCCCCGGGACAGGGGGCGGGTGAAGCTTTCTTT
TRBJ1-1 | TRBV6-5 | few | - | CASTTGGLNTEAFF | TGTGCCAGCACTACGGGGGGGCTGAACACTGAAGCTTTCTTT
TRBJ1-5 | TRBV2 | - | TRBD1 | CASSDTPGQGNQPQHF | TGTGCCAGCAGCGACACTCCGGGACAGGGCAATCAGCCCCAGCATTTT
TRBJ1-2 | TRBV29-1 | - | TRBD1 | CSGWTGPYGYTF | TGCAGCGGATGGACAGGACCCTATGGCTACACCTTC
TRBJ2-1 | TRBV19 | - | TRBD1 | CASSHTGTGSDNEQFF | TGTGCCAGTAGCCATACCGGGACAGGGAGCGACAATGAGCAGTTCTTC
TRBJ1-3 | TRBV10-3 | once | TRBD1 | CAISPTGQENTIYF | TGTGCCATCAGTCCGACAGGACAGGAAAACACCATATATTTT
TRBJ1-4 | TRBV7-9 | - | TRBD1 | CASSSPRDRNDEKLFF | TGTGCCAGCAGCTCCCCCCGGGACAGGAACGATGAAAAACTGTTTTTT
TRBJ1-5 | TRBV7-8 | - | - | CASSRGGQAGNQPQHF | TGTGCCAGCAGCCGAGGAGGGCAGGCTGGCAATCAGCCCCAGCATTTT
TRBJ2-5 | TRBV5-1 | - | - | CASSLAPRETQYF | TGCGCCAGCAGCTTGGCGCCGCGAGAGACCCAGTACTTC
TRBJ1-2 | TRBV2 | few | - | CASSLVQQESNYGYTF | TGTGCCAGCAGCCTAGTGCAACAAGAGAGTAACTATGGCTACACCTTC
TRBJ1-6 | TRBV28 | - | - | CASSTPGVALNSPLHF | TGTGCCAGCAGCACTCCAGGCGTTGCCCTTAATTCACCCCTCCACTTT
TRBJ1-4 | TRBV4-1 | - | - | CASSQDRKLFF | TGCGCCAGCAGCCAAGACAGGAAACTGTTTTTT
TRBJ2-3 | TRBV7-4 | - | TRBD1 | CASSPWTGASTDTQYF | TGTGCCAGCAGCCCGTGGACAGGGGCTAGCACAGATACGCAGTATTTT
TRBJ2-1 | TRBV27 | - | TRBD1 | CASSAQTGGFYNEQFF | TGTGCCAGCAGTGCGCAAACAGGGGGGTTCTACAATGAGCAGTTCTTC